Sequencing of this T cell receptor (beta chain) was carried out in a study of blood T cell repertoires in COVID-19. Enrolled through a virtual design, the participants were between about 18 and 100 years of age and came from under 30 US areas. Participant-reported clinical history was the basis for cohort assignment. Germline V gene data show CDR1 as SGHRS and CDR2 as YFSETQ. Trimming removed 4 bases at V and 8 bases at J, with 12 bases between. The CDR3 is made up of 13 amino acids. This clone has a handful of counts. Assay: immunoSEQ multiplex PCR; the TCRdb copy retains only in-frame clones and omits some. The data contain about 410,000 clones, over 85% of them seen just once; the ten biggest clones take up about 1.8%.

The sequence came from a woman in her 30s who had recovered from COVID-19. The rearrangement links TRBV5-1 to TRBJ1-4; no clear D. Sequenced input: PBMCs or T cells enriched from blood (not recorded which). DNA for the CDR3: TGCGCCAGCAGCGCCCGACTTCGGGAAAAACTGTTTTTT. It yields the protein CASSARLREKLFF. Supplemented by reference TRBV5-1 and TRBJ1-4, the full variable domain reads KAGVTQTPRYLIKTRGQQVTLSCSPISGHRSVSWYQQTPGQGLQFLFEYFSETQRNKGNFPGRFSGRQFSNSRSEMNVSTLELGDSALYLCASSARLREKLFFGSGTQLSVL.